The 23 T cell receptor beta chains listed next were all sequenced from one sample in a study of blood T cell repertoires in COVID-19. Clones were read by immunoSEQ multiplex PCR, and TCRdb kept only the in-frame ones, dropping some. The table includes 180,000 or so clones, around 87% detected once. The sample consisted of peripheral blood. The receptors originated from a man aged 35 to 55 with active or convalescent COVID-19.

This rearrangement joins TRBV7-2 to TRBJ1-3, with TRBD1 as a possible D gene (6 bases). Between the trimmed V and J ends, which lost 5 bases and 3 bases, there was a span of 17 bases. The CDR3 sequence is 16 residues long. CDR1 and CDR2 (germline): SGHTA, FQGNSA. The CDR3 loop is CASSRGGGRVGNTIYF. The CDR3 bases are TGTGCCAGCAGCAGGGGAGGGGGGCGCGTTGGAAACACCATATATTTT. Combining the CDR3 with reference TRBV7-2 and TRBJ1-3 gives the whole variable domain GAGVSQSPSNKVTEKGKDVELRCDPISGHTALYWYRQSLGQGLEFLIYFQGNSAPDKSGLPSDRFSAERTGGSVSTLTIQRTQQEDSAVYLCASSRGGGRVGNTIYFGEGSWLTVV.

This clone was recorded many times. The J gene is TRBJ2-7, the V gene TRBV19, with a tentative D call TRBD1 (5 bases). V shed 8 bases and J shed 0 bases, with 17 bases lying between them. This CDR3 has 15 residues. Germline CDR1 reads LNHDA; CDR2 reads SQIVND (reference sequence). Here the CDR3 reads CASSEDIHPSYEQYF. The CDR3, as DNA: TGTGCCAGTTCCGAGGACATCCACCCCTCCTACGAGCAGTACTTC.

This rearrangement joins TRBV1 to TRBJ2-5; the table's D gene call, TRBD2, was not cross checked with the DNA. TRBV1 is designated a pseudogene. The CDR3 is 13 residues long. DNA of the CDR3: TGCACCACCTCGGGGAGGATTCAAGAGACCCAGTACTTC. It codes for CTTSGRIQETQYF.

This chain uses TRBV6-5 with TRBJ1-2, with D perhaps matching TRBD1 (6 bases). Germline CDR1 MNHEY, CDR2 SVGAGI. Trimming shortened V by 7 bases and J by 6 bases, and 21 bases separated the two germline ends. The CDR3 extends over 15 amino acids. The CDR3 DNA reads TGTGCCAGCAAACAGGGCCTGTACCCTCCTCATGGCTACACCTTC. Translating it yields CASKQGLYPPHGYTF.

The rearrangement uses TRBV5-5 and TRBJ1-4; D is perhaps TRBD1 (5 bases). V gave up 4 bases and J gave up 8 bases, with 9 bases separating them. The CDR3 has 12 residues. Germline values: CDR1 SGHKS, CDR2 YYEKEE (reference sequence). The DNA of the CDR3 is TGTGCCAGCAGCCCGACAGCAGAAAAACTGTTTTTT. Protein: CASSPTAEKLFF. Based on the CDR3 plus reference TRBV5-5 and TRBJ1-4, the full variable domain is DAGVTQSPTHLIKTRGQQVTLRCSPISGHKSVSWYQQVLGQGPQFIFQYYEKEERGRGNFPDRFSARQFPNYSSELNVNALLLGDSALYLCASSPTAEKLFFGSGTQLSVL.

V gene TRBV27 combines with J gene TRBJ2-7; the D is unclear. The CDR3 extends over 14 amino acids. Germline V CDR1 and CDR2: MNHEY, SMNVEV (reference sequence). With 6 bases removed from V and 2 bases from J, the gap between germline ends came to 14 bases. The CDR3 region has the DNA TGTGCCAGCAGAATTACGGCAGGAACCTACGAGCAGTACTTC. Its protein product is CASRITAGTYEQYF.

The J gene is TRBJ2-5, the V gene TRBV15; TRBD1 might be the D (6 bases). With 3 bases removed from V and 1 base from J, the gap between germline ends came to 9 bases. This CDR3 has 14 amino acids. Germline V CDR1 and CDR2: LNHNV, YYDKDF (reference sequence). The CDR3: CATSRGAPQETQYF. The CDR3, as DNA: TGTGCCACCAGCAGGGGGGCGCCCCAAGAGACCCAGTACTTC.

The chain recombines TRBV29-1 with TRBJ1-5, with D possibly TRBD1 on 6 matching bases. The V gene's germline CDR1 is SQVTM and CDR2 ANQGSEA. This CDR3 contains 13 residues. V lost 6 bases, J lost 3 bases, and 12 bases lay in between. CDR3 loop: CSVGDTLNQPQHF. The CDR3 DNA reads TGCAGCGTCGGGGACACGCTCAATCAGCCCCAGCATTTT.

This clone has just one count. The rearrangement joins TRBV6-5 to TRBJ2-1, with 12 bases matching TRBD2. The germline CDR1 and CDR2 sequences are MNHEY and SVGAGI. The CDR3 sequence is 15 residues long. V shed 6 bases, J shed 6 bases, and the junction held 6 bases outside the gene matches. CDR3 in amino acids: CASRQPGLAGNEQFF. The CDR3 region has the DNA TGTGCCAGCAGACAACCGGGACTAGCGGGCAATGAGCAGTTCTTC.

The gene calls are TRBV30 and TRBJ1-5; 8 nucleotides match TRBD1. The ends lost 0 bases at V and 7 bases at J; junction bases unmatched: 8. The CDR3 runs to 15 residues. Germline CDR1 is GTSNPN and CDR2 is SVGIG (reference sequence). In DNA, the CDR3 is TGTGCCTGGAGTGTAGGCCAGGGGGCTTTCCAGCCCCAGCATTTT. This translates into CAWSVGQGAFQPQHF.

This clone has only one observation. The CDR3 region has the DNA TGCGCCAGCAGTGAAACTTCCTACGAGCAGTACTTC. This encodes CASSETSYEQYF. The gene calls are TRBV10-1 and TRBJ2-7, with D unclear. Germline V CDR1 and CDR2: WNHNN, SYGVQD (reference sequence). There are 12 residues in the CDR3. V was cut by 3 bases and J by 1 base, with 4 bases left in between.

The chain combines TRBV5-1 with TRBJ2-1; 7 bases are shared with TRBD1. The germline V gene encodes CDR1 SGHRS and CDR2 YFSETQ. The CDR3 runs to 14 residues. The J segment lost 9 bases and the V segment lost 6 bases, leaving 12 bases of the junction unmatched. The CDR3 reads CASNRDSGSSEQFF. The CDR3 coding sequence is TGCGCCAGCAACCGGGACAGTGGGAGTAGTGAGCAGTTCTTC.

This chain joins TRBV27 and TRBJ2-2; the match to TRBD2 covers 13 bases. CDR3 length: 16 residues. J gave up 7 bases and V 5 bases, and 7 bases lay outside the gene matches. Germline V lookup: CDR1 MNHEY, CDR2 SMNVEV (reference sequence). CDR3 protein: CASSHTSGGAYGELFF. Written as DNA, the CDR3 is TGTGCCAGCAGTCATACTAGCGGGGGGGCCTACGGGGAGCTGTTTTTT.

This clone appeared once. A junction end diverges from the germline sequence, so it may reflect a read error. The chain recombines TRBV28 with TRBJ1-1; 7 nucleotides agree with TRBD1. This CDR3 has 11 amino acids. Per germline, CDR1 MDHEN and CDR2 SYDVKM. CDR3 amino acids: CASSQVWGTAF. CDR3 DNA sequence: TGTGCCAGCAGCCAGGTCTGGGGGACAGCCTTT. Together with reference TRBV28 and TRBJ1-1, the CDR3 gives the full variable domain: DVKVTQSSRYLVKRTGEKVFLECVQDMDHENMFWYRQDPGLGLRLIYFSYDVKMKEKGDIPEGYSVSREKKERFSLILESASTNQTSMYLCASSQVWGTAFGQGTRLTVV.

The V and J genes are TRBV5-1 and TRBJ1-1, with TRBD1 matching over 7 bases. In germline, CDR1 is SGHRS, CDR2 YFSETQ. CDR3 length equals 13 residues. V lost 1 base and J lost 7; bases outside the gene matches: 4. CDR3 region: CASSLTGEVEAFF. Written as DNA, the CDR3 is TGCGCCAGCAGCTTGACAGGGGAGGTTGAAGCTTTCTTT.

This clone occurred a few times. The J gene is TRBJ1-6, the V gene TRBV7-9; the match to TRBD1 covers 8 bases. The trim removed 1 base at V and 11 bases at J, leaving 7 bases unmatched. Looked up from germline, CDR1 is SEHNR and CDR2 is FQNEAQ (reference sequence). The CDR3 covers 15 residues. The CDR3 region has the DNA TGTGCCAGCAGCTTAGTTGGACAGGGAAGAACACCCCTCCACTTT. It encodes CASSLVGQGRTPLHF.

Only a few counts were recorded for this clone. The chain's CDR3 is CASSDIQGVGSPLHF. CDR3 DNA sequence: TGTGCCAGCAGTGACATACAGGGAGTAGGGTCACCCCTCCACTTT. This rearrangement joins TRBV25-1 to TRBJ1-6; D may be TRBD1 (6 bases). With 3 bases removed from V and 10 bases from J, the gap between germline ends came to 16 bases. CDR1 is MGHDK, CDR2 SYGVNS, per germline. This CDR3 is 15 amino acids long. Combining the CDR3 with reference TRBV25-1 and TRBJ1-6 gives the whole variable domain EADIYQTPRYLVIGTGKKITLECSQTMGHDKMYWYQQDPGMELHLIHYSYGVNSTEKGDLSSESTVSRIRTEHFPLTLESARPSHTSQYLCASSDIQGVGSPLHFGNGTRLTVT.

V usage is TRBV7-8 and J usage is TRBJ1-3; D gene unclear. Trimming removed 5 bases from V and 0 bases from J, with 17 bases in between. The germline gives CDR1 SGHVS, CDR2 FQNEAQ. This CDR3 region has 17 residues. The CDR3 DNA reads TGTGCCAGCAGCCCCCCGGGGTTGAGTCACTCTGGAAACACCATATATTTT. It codes for CASSPPGLSHSGNTIYF.

V usage is TRBV2 and J usage is TRBJ1-6; D is perhaps TRBD1 (6 bases). Germline V lookup: CDR1 SNHLY, CDR2 FYNNEI. V lost 6 bases to trimming and J lost 1 base, with 16 bases between them. The CDR3 loop spans 17 amino acids. The CDR3 DNA follows: TGTGCCAGCAGAATCGCTGAGGGGGGGTCCTATAATTCACCCCTCCACTTT. Translation gives CASRIAEGGSYNSPLHF.

J is TRBJ1-4 and V is TRBV25-1; D is unresolved. Trimming took off 3 bases at V and 2 bases at J, with 13 bases between the two ends. Germline-derived CDR1 and CDR2 are MGHDK and SYGVNS. The CDR3 is 16 residues long. CDR3 sequence reads: CASSDSNIFTNEKLFF. In DNA form, the CDR3 reads TGTGCCAGCAGTGACTCGAACATCTTTACTAATGAAAAACTGTTTTTT.

The rearrangement links TRBV11-2 to TRBJ2-4; maybe TRBD2 (6 bases). CDR1 is SGHAT, CDR2 FQNNGV, per germline. CDR3 length: 17 amino acids. The V end was cut by 6 bases, the J end by 0 bases, with 18 bases between. The CDR3 reads CASRHHFGSEAKNIQYF. CDR3 nucleotides: TGTGCCAGCAGGCACCATTTCGGGAGCGAAGCCAAAAACATTCAGTACTTC.

The rearrangement joins TRBV4-2 to TRBJ1-1; 7 bases match TRBD1. Germline values: CDR1 LGHNA, CDR2 YNFKEQ. J gave up 0 bases and V 2 bases, and 6 bases lay outside the gene matches. The CDR3 runs to 16 residues. The DNA for the CDR3 is TGTGCCAGCAGCCAACCTGGGACAGCGATGAACACTGAAGCTTTCTTT. Its translation: CASSQPGTAMNTEAFF.

V gene TRBV7-9 combines with J gene TRBJ1-5, with D perhaps matching TRBD1 (6 bases). Trimming took 5 bases from V and 6 from J, leaving 14 bases between them. In germline, CDR1 is SEHNR, CDR2 FQNEAQ (reference sequence). This CDR3 has 14 amino acids. CDR3 in DNA: TGTGCCAGCAGCCTATCTACAGGGTTTCAGCCCCAGCATTTT. It yields the protein CASSLSTGFQPQHF.